These 6 T cell receptor beta chains came from one sample sequenced in a study of cytomegalovirus exposure and HLA in healthy donors. Primers: 60 Vbeta forward and 13 Jbeta reverse. This table comes from immunoSEQ multiplex PCR, and its TCRdb copy is limited to in-frame clones, with some not included. The top ten hold about 2.6% of the sample, which has around 200,000 clones, around 86% seen once. What was sequenced was PBMCs. All receptors come from a woman aged 40 to 50 in good health and CMV-seronegative.

The table lists this clone with a few counts. The sample holds other DNA sequences that translate to the same CDR3. The J gene is TRBJ2-7, the V gene TRBV5-1; TRBD1 aligns across 10 bases. Germline V lookup: CDR1 SGHRS, CDR2 YFSETQ. The V segment lost 2 bases and the J segment 3 bases; nucleotides outside the gene matches: 2. This CDR3 has 14 residues. The CDR3 protein is CASSLGTGVYEQYF. The CDR3 region has the DNA TGCGCCAGCAGCTTAGGGACAGGGGTCTACGAGCAGTACTTC. Looking up the rest from reference TRBV5-1 and TRBJ2-7 gives the full variable domain: KAGVTQTPRYLIKTRGQQVTLSCSPISGHRSVSWYQQTPGQGLQFLFEYFSETQRNKGNFPGRFSGRQFSNSRSEMNVSTLELGDSALYLCASSLGTGVYEQYFGPGTRLTVT.

The chain employs TRBV6-6 and TRBJ2-1; D is perhaps TRBD2 (6 bases). Germline values: CDR1 MNHNY, CDR2 SVGAGI (reference sequence). The V end lost 8 bases, the J end lost 4 bases, and 9 bases lay between the germline ends. This CDR3 contains 12 residues. The CDR3 DNA sequence: TGTGCCAGCCAGCGGGCTTACAATGAGCAGTTCTTC. Amino acids: CASQRAYNEQFF.

This clone occurred once. CDR3: CASSHSQGASEAFF. The CDR3 coding sequence is TGTGCCAGCTCACACTCCCAGGGGGCCAGTGAAGCTTTCTTT. This chain connects TRBV18 to TRBJ1-1, with 8 bases that match TRBD1. The CDR3 covers 14 residues. Germline V gene lookup returns CDR1 KGHSH and CDR2 LQKENI. The V gene end was trimmed by 4 bases and the J gene end by 7 bases; junction bases not matched to a gene: 8.

This chain links TRBV5-1 with TRBJ2-1; 13 bases map to TRBD2. CDR1 and CDR2 from the germline V gene are SGHRS and YFSETQ. The CDR3 length is 21 residues. The V segment lost 0 bases and the J segment 7 bases; nucleotides outside the gene matches: 19. The CDR3 here is CASSLGWGLTSGRTHGNEQFF. The CDR3 DNA is TGCGCCAGCAGCTTGGGGTGGGGGTTGACTAGCGGGAGGACACATGGGAATGAGCAGTTCTTC. Filled out from reference TRBV5-1 and TRBJ2-1, the complete variable domain reads KAGVTQTPRYLIKTRGQQVTLSCSPISGHRSVSWYQQTPGQGLQFLFEYFSETQRNKGNFPGRFSGRQFSNSRSEMNVSTLELGDSALYLCASSLGWGLTSGRTHGNEQFFGPGTRLTVL.

The V and J genes are TRBV10-3 and TRBJ2-7; TRBD1 matches at 7 bases. The CDR3 totals 14 residues. In germline, CDR1 is ENHRY, CDR2 SYGVKD. The ends lost 11 bases at V and 2 bases at J; junction bases unmatched: 12. In DNA form, the CDR3 reads TGTGCCTCCAGCCCCCGGGACAGACCCTACGAGCAGTACTTC. This encodes CASSPRDRPYEQYF.

The rearrangement joins TRBV19 to TRBJ2-6; TRBD1 agrees at 8 bases. Trimming at V came to 2 bases and at J to 4 bases, leaving 4 bases not matched to a gene. The CDR3 loop spans 16 amino acids. Germline assignment: CDR1 LNHDA and CDR2 SQIVND (reference sequence). The CDR3 loop reads CASSIQGAPGANVLTF. In DNA form, the CDR3 reads TGTGCCAGTAGTATACAGGGGGCGCCCGGGGCCAACGTCCTGACTTTC.